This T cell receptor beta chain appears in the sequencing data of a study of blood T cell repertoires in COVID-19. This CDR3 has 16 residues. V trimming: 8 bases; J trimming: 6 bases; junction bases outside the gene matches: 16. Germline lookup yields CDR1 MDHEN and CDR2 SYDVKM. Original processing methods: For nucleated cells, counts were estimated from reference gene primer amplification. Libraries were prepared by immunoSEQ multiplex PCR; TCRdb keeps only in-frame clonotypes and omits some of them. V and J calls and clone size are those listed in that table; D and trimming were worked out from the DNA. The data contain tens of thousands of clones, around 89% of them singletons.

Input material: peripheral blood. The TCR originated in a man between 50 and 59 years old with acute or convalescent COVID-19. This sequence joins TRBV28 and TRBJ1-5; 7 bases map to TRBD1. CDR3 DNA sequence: TGTGCCAGCCACCCCCCAGACAGGGTCTTCGGTCAGCCCCAGCATTTT. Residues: CASHPPDRVFGQPQHF.